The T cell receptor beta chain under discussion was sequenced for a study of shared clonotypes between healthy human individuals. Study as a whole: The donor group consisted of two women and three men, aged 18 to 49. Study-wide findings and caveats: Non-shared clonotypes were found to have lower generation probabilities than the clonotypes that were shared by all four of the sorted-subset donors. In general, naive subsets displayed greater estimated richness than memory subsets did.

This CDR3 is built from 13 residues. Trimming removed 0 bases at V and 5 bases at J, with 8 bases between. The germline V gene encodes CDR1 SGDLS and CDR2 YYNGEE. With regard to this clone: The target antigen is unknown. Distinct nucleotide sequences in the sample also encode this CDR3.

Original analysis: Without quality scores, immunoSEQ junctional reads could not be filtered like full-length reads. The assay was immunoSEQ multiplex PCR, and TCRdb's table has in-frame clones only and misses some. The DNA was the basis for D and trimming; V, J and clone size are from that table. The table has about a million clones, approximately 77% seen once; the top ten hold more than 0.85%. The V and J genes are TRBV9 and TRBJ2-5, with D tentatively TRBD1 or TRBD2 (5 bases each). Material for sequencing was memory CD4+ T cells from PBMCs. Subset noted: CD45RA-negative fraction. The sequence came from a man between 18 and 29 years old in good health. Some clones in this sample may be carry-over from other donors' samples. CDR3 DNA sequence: TGTGCCAGCAGCGTAGGAGGGGACGAGACCCAGTACTTC. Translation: CASSVGGDETQYF. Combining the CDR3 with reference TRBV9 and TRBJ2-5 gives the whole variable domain DSGVTQTPKHLITATGQRVTLRCSPRSGDLSVYWYQQSLDQGLQFLIQYYNGEERAKGNILERFSAQQFPDLHSELNLSSLELGDSALYFCASSVGGDETQYFGPGTRLLVL.